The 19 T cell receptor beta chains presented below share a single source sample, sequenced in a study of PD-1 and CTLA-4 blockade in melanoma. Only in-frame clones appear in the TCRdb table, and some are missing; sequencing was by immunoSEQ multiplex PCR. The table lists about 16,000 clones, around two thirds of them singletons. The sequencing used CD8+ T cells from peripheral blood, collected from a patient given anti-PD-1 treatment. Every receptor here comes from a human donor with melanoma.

The CDR3 nucleotides read TGTGCCAGCAGTCCCCTAGACAGGGGGACTGAAGCTTTCTTT. It yields the protein CASSPLDRGTEAFF. The V and J genes are TRBV6-5 and TRBJ1-1; 9 positions match TRBD1. V lost 5 bases, J lost 5 bases, and 6 bases stayed unmatched. CDR1 is MNHEY, CDR2 SVGAGI, per germline. CDR3 length: 14 amino acids.

The CDR3 region has the DNA TGTGCCAGTAGTGCCAGACAGGAGTATCAGCCCCAGCATTTT. This codes for CASSARQEYQPQHF. The chain has TRBV19 and TRBJ1-5; tentatively, D is TRBD1 (6 bases). Per germline, CDR1 LNHDA and CDR2 SQIVND (reference sequence). Trimming removed 5 bases at V and 5 bases at J, with 13 bases between. The CDR3 is 14 amino acids.

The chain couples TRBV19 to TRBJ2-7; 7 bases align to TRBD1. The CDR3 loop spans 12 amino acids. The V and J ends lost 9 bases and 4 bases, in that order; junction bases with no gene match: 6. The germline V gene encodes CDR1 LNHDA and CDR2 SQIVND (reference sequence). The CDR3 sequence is CASSTGSYEQYF. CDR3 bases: TGTGCCAGCTCGACAGGGAGTTACGAGCAGTACTTC.

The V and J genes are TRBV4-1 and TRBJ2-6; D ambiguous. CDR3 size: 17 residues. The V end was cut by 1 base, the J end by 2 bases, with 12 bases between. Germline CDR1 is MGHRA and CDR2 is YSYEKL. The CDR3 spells CASSQGPTVAGANVLTF. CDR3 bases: TGCGCCAGCAGCCAAGGACCCACGGTTGCTGGGGCCAACGTCCTGACTTTC.

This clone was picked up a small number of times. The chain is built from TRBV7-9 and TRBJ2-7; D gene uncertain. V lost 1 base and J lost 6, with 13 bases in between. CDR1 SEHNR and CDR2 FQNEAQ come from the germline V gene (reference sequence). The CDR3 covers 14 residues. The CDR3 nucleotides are TGTGCCAGCAGCTTAGTTCAGGTTTGGTCCGAGCAGTACTTC. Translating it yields CASSLVQVWSEQYF.

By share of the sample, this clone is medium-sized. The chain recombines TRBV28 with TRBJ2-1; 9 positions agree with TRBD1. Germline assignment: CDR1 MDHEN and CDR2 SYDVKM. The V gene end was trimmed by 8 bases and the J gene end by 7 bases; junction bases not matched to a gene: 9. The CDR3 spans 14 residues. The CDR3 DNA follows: TGTGCCAGCCTAAACAGGGGGCAGGTAAATGAGCAGTTCTTC. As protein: CASLNRGQVNEQFF.

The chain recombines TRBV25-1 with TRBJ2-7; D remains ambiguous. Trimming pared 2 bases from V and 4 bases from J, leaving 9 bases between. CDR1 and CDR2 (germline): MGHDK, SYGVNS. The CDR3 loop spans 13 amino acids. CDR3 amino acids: CASSETGTYEQYF. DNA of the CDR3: TGTGCCAGCAGTGAAACGGGCACATACGAGCAGTACTTC.

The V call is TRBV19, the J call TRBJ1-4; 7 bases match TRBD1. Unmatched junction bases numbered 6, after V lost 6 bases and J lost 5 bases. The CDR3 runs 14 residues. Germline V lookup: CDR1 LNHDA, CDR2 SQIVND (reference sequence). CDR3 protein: CASRAGQKNEKLFF. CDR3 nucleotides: TGTGCCAGTAGGGCGGGACAGAAAAATGAAAAACTGTTTTTT.

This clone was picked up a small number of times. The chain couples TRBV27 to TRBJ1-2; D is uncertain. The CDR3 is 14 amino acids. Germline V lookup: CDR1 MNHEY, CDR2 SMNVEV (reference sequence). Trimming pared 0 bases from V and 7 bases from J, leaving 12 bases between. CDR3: CASSLSGSGSGYTF. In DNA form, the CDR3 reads TGTGCCAGCAGTTTATCGGGATCGGGGTCTGGCTACACCTTC.

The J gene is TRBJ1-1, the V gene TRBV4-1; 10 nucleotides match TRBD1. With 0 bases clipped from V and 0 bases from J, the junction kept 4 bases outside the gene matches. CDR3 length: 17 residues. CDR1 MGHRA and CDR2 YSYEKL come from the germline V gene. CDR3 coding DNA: TGCGCCAGCAGCCAAGATCGGGGACAGGGGATGAACACTGAAGCTTTCTTT. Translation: CASSQDRGQGMNTEAFF.

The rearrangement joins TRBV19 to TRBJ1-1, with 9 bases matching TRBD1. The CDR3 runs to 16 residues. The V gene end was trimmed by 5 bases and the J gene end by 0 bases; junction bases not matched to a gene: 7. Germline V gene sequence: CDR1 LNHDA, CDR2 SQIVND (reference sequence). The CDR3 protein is CASSPGTGSMNTEAFF. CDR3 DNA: TGTGCCAGTAGTCCCGGGACAGGGAGCATGAACACTGAAGCTTTCTTT.

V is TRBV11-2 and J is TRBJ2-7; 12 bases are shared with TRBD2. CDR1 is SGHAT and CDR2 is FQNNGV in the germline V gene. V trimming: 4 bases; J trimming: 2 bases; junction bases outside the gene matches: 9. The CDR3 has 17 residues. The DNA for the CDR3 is TGTGCCAGCAGCTCTCCCATCCTAGCGGGAGGGCCCTACGAGCAGTACTTC. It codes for CASSSPILAGGPYEQYF.

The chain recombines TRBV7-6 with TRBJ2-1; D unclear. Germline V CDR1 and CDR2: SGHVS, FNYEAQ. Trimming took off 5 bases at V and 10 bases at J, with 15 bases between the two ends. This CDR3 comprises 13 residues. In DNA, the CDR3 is TGTGCCAGCAGCCTTCTCGGCCGAGGCGAGCAGTTCTTC. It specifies CASSLLGRGEQFF.

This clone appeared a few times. CDR3 region: CATSDRGRPLYGYTF. CDR3 bases: TGTGCCACCAGTGACCGGGGACGGCCCCTCTATGGCTACACCTTC. This chain links TRBV24-1 with TRBJ1-2; TRBD1 is a possible D gene (5 bases). The V and J ends lost 4 bases and 4 bases respectively, with 15 bases between them. Per the germline V gene, CDR1 is KGHDR and CDR2 is SFDVKD. The CDR3 is 15 residues long.

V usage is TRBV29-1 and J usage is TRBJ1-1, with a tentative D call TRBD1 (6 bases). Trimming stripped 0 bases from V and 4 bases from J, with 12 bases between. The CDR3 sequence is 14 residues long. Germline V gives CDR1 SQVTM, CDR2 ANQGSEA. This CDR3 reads CSVEDEGGRTEAFF. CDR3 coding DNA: TGCAGCGTTGAAGATGAAGGGGGTCGCACTGAAGCTTTCTTT.

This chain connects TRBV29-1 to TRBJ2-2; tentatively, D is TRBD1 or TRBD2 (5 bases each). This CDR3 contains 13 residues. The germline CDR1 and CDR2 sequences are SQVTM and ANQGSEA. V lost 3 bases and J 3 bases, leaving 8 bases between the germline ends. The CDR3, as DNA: TGCAGCGTTGAGGGGGATTACACCGGGGAGCTGTTTTTT. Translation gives CSVEGDYTGELFF.

Written as DNA, the CDR3 is TGTGCCAGCAGCCCCGAGACCTTCAATGAGCAGTTCTTC. This translates into CASSPETFNEQFF. This chain joins TRBV14 and TRBJ2-1, with no clear D. Germline-derived CDR1 and CDR2 are SGHDN and FVKESK. Trimming took 4 bases from V and 6 from J, leaving 10 bases between them. The CDR3 has 13 amino acids.

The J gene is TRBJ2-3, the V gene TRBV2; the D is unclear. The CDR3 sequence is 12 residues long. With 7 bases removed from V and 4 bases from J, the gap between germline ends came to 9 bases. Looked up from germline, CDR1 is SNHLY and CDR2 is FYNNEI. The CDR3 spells CASIEPADTQYF. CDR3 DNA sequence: TGTGCCAGCATCGAGCCCGCAGATACGCAGTATTTT.

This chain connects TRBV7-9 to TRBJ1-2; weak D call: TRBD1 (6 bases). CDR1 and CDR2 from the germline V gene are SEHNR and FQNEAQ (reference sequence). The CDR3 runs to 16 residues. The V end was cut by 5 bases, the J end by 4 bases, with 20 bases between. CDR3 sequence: CASSSPGAPKGYGYTF. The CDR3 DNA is TGTGCCAGCAGCAGCCCGGGGGCGCCTAAGGGCTATGGCTACACCTTC.